This is a list of T cell receptor beta chains from one sample in a study of blood T cell repertoires in COVID-19. Profiling relied on immunoSEQ multiplex PCR, and the TCRdb table lists in-frame clones only, not all of them. The sample gives 40,000 to 50,000 clones, roughly four fifths of which show up once; just under 45% is in the top ten. The sequenced sample was peripheral blood. These TCRs come from a woman older than 75 with acute or convalescent COVID-19. Both conserved end residues are part of each CDR3. A D gene is named only where the DNA matches it firmly. The size of a clone is reported for some rows only, either as once, few or many, or as a class for expanded clones.

j_call	v_call	d_call	clone_size	cdr3_nt	cdr3_aa
TRBJ1-2	TRBV5-1	TRBD1	-	TGCGCCAGCAGCATCGGGACAGCGTATGGCTACACCTTC	CASSIGTAYGYTF
TRBJ2-2	TRBV10-1	TRBD1	-	TGCGCCAGCAGCCCGGGACAGGGAAACACCGGGGAGCTGTTTTTT	CASSPGQGNTGELFF
TRBJ1-1	TRBV30	-	few	TGTGCCTGGAGGAAGACAGCTGAAGCTTTCTTT	CAWRKTAEAFF
TRBJ1-6	TRBV19	-	-	TGTGCCAGTAATTTGGATAGCACCTCCTATAATTCACCCCTCCACTTT	CASNLDSTSYNSPLHF
TRBJ1-2	TRBV9	TRBD1	-	TGTGCCAGCAGCCCGGAGGTGTGGGACAGGGGGGCAATCTATGGCTACACCTTC	CASSPEVWDRGAIYGYTF
TRBJ1-6	TRBV5-6	-	-	TGTGCCAGCAGCTCCCCAGGAGGGGAGAATTCACCCCTCCACTTT	CASSSPGGENSPLHF
TRBJ1-3	TRBV5-4	-	-	TGTGCCAGCAGCTGGGACATCAGCTCTGGAAACACCATATATTTT	CASSWDISSGNTIYF
TRBJ2-3	TRBV24-1	-	-	TGTGCCACCAGTGATTCGGGGAGCGCAGATACGCAGTATTTT	CATSDSGSADTQYF
TRBJ2-3	TRBV6-2/TRBV6-3	TRBD2	few	TGTGCCAGCAGTTGGGTCCAGGGACTAGCGGGGGACCTAAGCACAGATACGCAGTATTTT	CASSWVQGLAGDLSTDTQYF
TRBJ2-2	TRBV7-8	TRBD1	-	TGTGCCAGCAGCTACCGGGACAGGCTCACCGGGGAGCTGTTTTTT	CASSYRDRLTGELFF
TRBJ2-3	TRBV27	TRBD1	-	TGTGCCAGCAGCCCTTGGACAGGAAAAGGGGCAGATACGCAGTATTTT	CASSPWTGKGADTQYF
TRBJ2-7	TRBV5-5	-	-	TGTGCCAGCAGCATCGGATACAGGAGCTCCTACGAGCAGTACTTC	CASSIGYRSSYEQYF
TRBJ2-1	TRBV29-1	TRBD2	-	TGCAGCGTTGTCGGTGGGACTAGCGGGGCCGATGAGCAGTTCTTC	CSVVGGTSGADEQFF
TRBJ1-2	TRBV10-3	TRBD1	-	TGTGCCATCAGTGGGCAGGGGGGTGACTATGGCTACACCTTC	CAISGQGGDYGYTF
TRBJ1-2	TRBV2	TRBD1	-	TGTGCCAGCAGTGAAATTAGGGGGCAAGGGGGCTACACCTTC	CASSEIRGQGGYTF
TRBJ1-3	TRBV7-6	-	-	TGTGCCAGCAGCTTAGCGAGAGGGGGTATCGACACCATATATTTT	CASSLARGGIDTIYF
TRBJ1-5	TRBV28	-	-	TGTGCCAGCAGTTTATACCCGGGGGATAGCAATCAGCCCCAGCATTTT	CASSLYPGDSNQPQHF
TRBJ1-5	TRBV2	TRBD1	-	TGTGCCAGCAGCCGGGACAGGGGAGTGAATCCCCAGCATTTT	CASSRDRGVNPQHF
TRBJ2-4	TRBV30	TRBD2	-	TGTGCCTGCGGACTAGCGGGGATAGCCAAAAACATTCAGTACTTC	CACGLAGIAKNIQYF
TRBJ1-3	TRBV12-3/TRBV12-4	-	-	TGTGCCAGCAGTTCTCCGGGAGGAAACACCATATATTTT	CASSSPGGNTIYF
TRBJ2-1	TRBV10-3	-	-	TGTGCCATCCGGCAGGATAACAATGAGCAGTTCTTC	CAIRQDNNEQFF
TRBJ1-6	TRBV19	TRBD1	once	TGTGCCAGTAGTGCCCGGACAGGCCCGAACATCAATTCACCCCTCCACTTT	CASSARTGPNINSPLHF
TRBJ1-1	TRBV18	TRBD1	once	TGTGCCAGCTCACTCTCGGGACAGGAGAACACTGAAGCTTTCTTT	CASSLSGQENTEAFF
TRBJ2-2	TRBV2	TRBD2	-	TGTGCCAGCAGCCGACTAGCGGGAGTGAACACCGGGGAGCTGTTTTTT	CASSRLAGVNTGELFF
TRBJ1-1	TRBV19	-	-	TGTGCCAGTACCGGGTATGTGAGCAGTCTGAACACTGAAGCTTTCTTT	CASTGYVSSLNTEAFF
TRBJ1-6	TRBV4-1	-	-	TGCGCCAGCAGCCAAGACTCTTCCGACAGGACCTATAATTCACCCCTCCACTTT	CASSQDSSDRTYNSPLHF
TRBJ1-1	TRBV27	-	-	TGTGCCAGCAGTTTCGCGGGGAGCTCCCGAGAAGCTTTCTTT	CASSFAGSSREAFF
TRBJ1-1	TRBV11-3	-	-	TGTGCCAGCAGCGGCCGACAACTAGGCACTGAAGCTTTCTTT	CASSGRQLGTEAFF
TRBJ2-7	TRBV3-1/TRBV3-2	TRBD2	-	TGTGCCAGCAGCCGCGGGACTAGCGGGGTCTACGAGCAGTACTTC	CASSRGTSGVYEQYF
TRBJ1-4	TRBV19	TRBD1	-	TGTGCCAGTCGGGCGAATCCCGGGACAGGGACAACTAATGAAAAACTGTTTTTT	CASRANPGTGTTNEKLFF
TRBJ1-2	TRBV7-2	-	-	TGTGCCAGCAGCTTAGGAGGTCGGCGACCAGGGAACTATGGCTACACCTTC	CASSLGGRRPGNYGYTF
TRBJ2-7	TRBV9	TRBD2	-	TGTGCCAGCAGCGTGGGGGGGTCCTCCTCCTACGAGCAGTACTTC	CASSVGGSSSYEQYF
TRBJ1-1	TRBV6-5	TRBD1	-	TGTGCCAGCGTGGGACAGGGGATGTACACTGAAGCTTTCTTT	CASVGQGMYTEAFF
TRBJ2-1	TRBV7-9	-	-	TGTGCCAGCAGCTTAGATGGGGGGTCCGGCCACAATGAGCAGTTCTTC	CASSLDGGSGHNEQFF
TRBJ1-5	TRBV5-8	-	-	TGTGCCAGCAGCTTGGTATATAGCAATCAGCCCCAGCATTTT	CASSLVYSNQPQHF
TRBJ2-1	TRBV10-3	TRBD1	few	TGTGCCATCAGTGGCGTACCGGGACAGGGGGCAAATGAGCAGTTCTTC	CAISGVPGQGANEQFF
TRBJ2-2	TRBV6-1	TRBD1	-	TGTGCCAGCAGTGAAGCGCCGGACAGGGGTAAAAGGACCGGGGAGCTGTTTTTT	CASSEAPDRGKRTGELFF
TRBJ2-3	TRBV7-9	TRBD2	-	TGTGCCAGCAGCCAACGTGGGGGACTAGCCACAGATACGCAGTATTTT	CASSQRGGLATDTQYF
TRBJ2-5	TRBV11-2	TRBD2	-	TGTGCCAGCAGCTCTCGCCGGGGGGGCGTGGTGCAAGAGACCCAGTACTTC	CASSSRRGGVVQETQYF
TRBJ1-4	TRBV5-1	-	-	TGCGCCAGCAGCTTGGGAGGGGGAACTAATGAAAAACTGTTTTTT	CASSLGGGTNEKLFF
TRBJ2-1	TRBV11-1	TRBD1	-	TGTGCCAGCAGCTCACAGGGGTATGAGCAGTTCTTC	CASSSQGYEQFF
TRBJ1-1	TRBV29-1	-	-	TGCAGCGCCAAAACCGACAGGTGGGACACTGAAGCTTTCTTT	CSAKTDRWDTEAFF
TRBJ1-2	TRBV12-3/TRBV12-4	TRBD1	-	TGTGCCAGCAGTTCCCAGGGGGCGGGAGGCTACACCTTC	CASSSQGAGGYTF
TRBJ1-5	TRBV6-1	-	-	TGTGCCAGCAGTGCTGGGGAGGCGGGGGGCAATCAGCCCCAGCATTTT	CASSAGEAGGNQPQHF
TRBJ2-7	TRBV6-5	TRBD1	-	TGTGCCAGCAGTCCCCGGACAGGGGGCTACGAGCAGTACTTC	CASSPRTGGYEQYF
TRBJ2-7	TRBV6-5	-	-	TGTGCCAGCAGTTACAGGGGCGAGCAGTACTTC	CASSYRGEQYF
TRBJ2-5	TRBV30	TRBD2	-	TGTGCCTGGAGTATCCTAGCGGGGGTTCCGGGGGAGACCCAGTACTTC	CAWSILAGVPGETQYF
TRBJ1-1	TRBV7-2	-	-	TGTGCCAGCAGCCCCGGGGGAGTGAACACTGAAGCTTTCTTT	CASSPGGVNTEAFF
TRBJ2-7	TRBV15	-	-	TGTGCCACCAGCAGAGATCCAGGATACGAGCAGTACTTC	CATSRDPGYEQYF
TRBJ2-6	TRBV4-3	-	-	TGCGCCAGCAGCCCAGAAAGCTCCTCTGGGGCCAACGTCCTGACTTTC	CASSPESSSGANVLTF
TRBJ1-1	TRBV18	TRBD1	-	TGTGCCAGCTCACCCACAGGGGTTGACACTGAAGCTTTCTTT	CASSPTGVDTEAFF
TRBJ2-3	TRBV6-2/TRBV6-3	-	once	TGTGCCAGCAGCCCTACTAGTCGTGGGGGCACAGATACGCAGTATTTT	CASSPTSRGGTDTQYF
TRBJ1-4	TRBV6-2/TRBV6-3	TRBD1	few	TGTGCCAGCAGTTACGCCCCGGGGACAGGACGCGAAAAACTGTTTTTT	CASSYAPGTGREKLFF
TRBJ2-1	TRBV19	TRBD1	-	TGTGCCAGTAGTGGACCTACAGGGGAGCCTTCCTACAATGAGCAGTTCTTC	CASSGPTGEPSYNEQFF
TRBJ2-5	TRBV19	-	few	TGTGCCAGTAGTATCAGCGGGGAGACCCAGTACTTC	CASSISGETQYF
TRBJ2-5	TRBV7-9	-	-	TGTGCCAGCTGCCGGGATCAAGAGACCCAGTACTTC	CASCRDQETQYF
TRBJ2-7	TRBV3-1/TRBV3-2	-	few	TGTGCCAGCAGCCTTGGCAGTTCGCCCTACGAGCAGTACTTC	CASSLGSSPYEQYF
TRBJ1-1	TRBV6-5	TRBD1	-	TGTGCCAGCAGTTACCTTCCGACAGGGGTGAACACTGAAGCTTTCTTT	CASSYLPTGVNTEAFF